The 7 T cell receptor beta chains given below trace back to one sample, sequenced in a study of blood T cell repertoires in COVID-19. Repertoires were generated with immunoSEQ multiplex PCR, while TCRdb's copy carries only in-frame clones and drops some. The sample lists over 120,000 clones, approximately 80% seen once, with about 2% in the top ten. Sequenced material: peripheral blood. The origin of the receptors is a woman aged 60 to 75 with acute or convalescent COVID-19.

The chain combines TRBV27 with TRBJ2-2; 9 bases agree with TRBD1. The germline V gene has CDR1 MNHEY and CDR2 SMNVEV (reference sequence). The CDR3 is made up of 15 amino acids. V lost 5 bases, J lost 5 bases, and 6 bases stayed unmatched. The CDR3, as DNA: TGTGCCAGCAGTATCACCGGGACAGGGACCGGGGAGCTGTTTTTT. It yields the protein CASSITGTGTGELFF.

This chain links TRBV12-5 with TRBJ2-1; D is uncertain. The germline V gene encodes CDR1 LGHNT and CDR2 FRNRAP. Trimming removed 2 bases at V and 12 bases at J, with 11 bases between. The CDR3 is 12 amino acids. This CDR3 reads CASGLSLVVQFF. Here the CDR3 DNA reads TGTGCTAGTGGTTTGAGCTTGGTTGTGCAGTTCTTC.

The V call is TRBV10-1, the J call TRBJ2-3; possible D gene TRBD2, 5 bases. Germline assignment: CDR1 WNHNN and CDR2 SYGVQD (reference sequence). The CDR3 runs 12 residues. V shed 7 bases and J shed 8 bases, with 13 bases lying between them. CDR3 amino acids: CASNSGSGTQYF. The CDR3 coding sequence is TGCGCCAGCAACTCGGGAAGTGGTACGCAGTATTTT.

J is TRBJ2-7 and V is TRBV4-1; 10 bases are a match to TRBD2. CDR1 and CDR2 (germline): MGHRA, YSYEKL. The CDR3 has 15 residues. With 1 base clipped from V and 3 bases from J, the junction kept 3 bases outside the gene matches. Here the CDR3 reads CASSQGAGGDYEQYF. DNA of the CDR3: TGCGCCAGCAGCCAAGGAGCGGGAGGGGACTACGAGCAGTACTTC.

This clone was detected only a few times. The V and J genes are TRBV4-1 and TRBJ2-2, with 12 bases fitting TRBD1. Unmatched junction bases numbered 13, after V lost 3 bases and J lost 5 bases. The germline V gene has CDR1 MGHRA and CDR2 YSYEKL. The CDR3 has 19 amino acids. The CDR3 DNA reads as TGCGCCAGCAGCCATAGAGTGCCGGGACAGGGGGCAGGGACCGGGGAGCTGTTTTTT. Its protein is CASSHRVPGQGAGTGELFF.

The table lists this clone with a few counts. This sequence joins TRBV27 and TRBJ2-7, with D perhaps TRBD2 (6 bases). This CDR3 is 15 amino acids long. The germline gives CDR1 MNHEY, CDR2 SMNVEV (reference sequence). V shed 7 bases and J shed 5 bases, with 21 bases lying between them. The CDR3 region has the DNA TGTGCCAGCACCCCTTTCGGGAGAGCCCTCCACGAGCAGTACTTC. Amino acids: CASTPFGRALHEQYF.

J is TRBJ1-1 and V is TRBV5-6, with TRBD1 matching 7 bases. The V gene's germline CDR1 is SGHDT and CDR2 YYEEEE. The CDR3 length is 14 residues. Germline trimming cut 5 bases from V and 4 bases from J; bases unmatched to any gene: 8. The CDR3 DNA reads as TGTGCCAGCAGTCGAAGACAGGGAACCACTGAAGCTTTCTTT. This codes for CASSRRQGTTEAFF. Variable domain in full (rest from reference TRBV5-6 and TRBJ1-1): DAGVTQSPTHLIKTRGQQVTLRCSPKSGHDTVSWYQQALGQGPQFIFQYYEEEERQRGNFPDRFSGHQFPNYSSELNVNALLLGDSALYLCASSRRQGTTEAFFGQGTRLTVV.